This T cell receptor beta chain was documented in a study of tumor and adjacent non-tumor tissue in lung cancer. Germline CDR1 is DFQATT and CDR2 is SNEGSKA (reference sequence). The CDR3 is 11 residues long. A modified ARM-PCR protocol with three rounds of nested PCR amplified TCRbeta. TCRdb called the multiplex PCR reads again in MiXCR, with one record for every CDR3 protein. The sample shows 200,000 to 250,000 distinct CDR3 sequences, around 70% of them seen only once. This clonotype occurred once. The germline gene is not matched at one end of the junction; a read error may be the cause. This sample's RNA came from whole unsorted tissue.

This clonotype was sampled from a man in his sixties with non-small cell lung cancer. J is TRBJ2-7 and V is TRBV20-1; D tentatively fits TRBD1 or TRBD2 (5 bases each). Material for sequencing was lung tumor tissue. The CDR3 DNA follows: TGCAGTACTAGGGACCTATACGAGCAGTATTTC. The encoded protein is CSTRDLYEQYF.